Listed below are T cell receptor beta chains from one sample, sequenced in a study of blood T cells in healthy people across ages. TCRdb reprocessed the 5' RACE reads with MiXCR, giving one entry per CDR3 protein. In the table there are 850,000 to 1,100,000 distinct CDR3 sequences, roughly two fifths of which are singletons. The sequenced sample consisted of blood. These receptor sequences come from a man younger than 30 in good health. The CDR3 runs from the conserved cysteine through the conserved F or W. Each record gives: CDR3 protein, CDR3 DNA, clone size, D gene, V gene, J gene, CDR3 length. The D gene is left open where the match is weak. The size field is filled for only some rows; it gives once, few, many or a size class.

CSVGKGADEQYF	TGCAGCGTTGGGAAGGGGGCCGACGAGCAGTACTTC	-	TRBD1	TRBV29-1	TRBJ2-7	12
CSARSAGGTLTDTQYF	TGCAGTGCTCGATCTGCGGGGGGAACTCTCACAGATACGCAGTATTTT	-	TRBD2	TRBV20-1	TRBJ2-3	16
CSGTFGEETQYF	TGCAGCGGGACCTTTGGGGAGGAGACCCAGTACTTC	-	-	TRBV29-1	TRBJ2-5	12
CASSLDGDRVGGCTF	TGTGCCAGCAGCTTAGATGGCGACAGGGTCGGTGGCTGCACCTTC	once	TRBD1	TRBV11-1	TRBJ1-2	15
CASSQDTYNQPQHF	TGCGCCAGCAGCCAAGACACCTACAATCAGCCCCAGCATTTT	many	-	TRBV4-1	TRBJ1-5	14
CATSVAGGNTDTQYF	TGTGCCACCAGTGTAGCGGGAGGAAACACAGATACGCAGTATTTT	-	TRBD2	TRBV24-1	TRBJ2-3	15
CSAEDRGDHGYTF	TGCAGTGCGGAAGACAGGGGGGACCATGGCTACACCTTC	-	TRBD1	TRBV20-1	TRBJ1-2	13
CASSLALRYQPQHF	TGTGCCAGCAGTTTAGCGCTCAGATATCAGCCCCAGCATTTT	-	-	TRBV12-3/TRBV12-4	TRBJ1-5	14
CASEHLDRVQAGSGTQYF	TGTGCCAGCGAACACCTGGACAGGGTTCAGGCGGGTTCTGGTACGCAGTATTTT	few	TRBD1	TRBV12-3/TRBV12-4	TRBJ2-3	18
CASSLGSRQAFF	TGTGCCAGCAGCTTAGGCTCTCGCCAAGCTTTCTTT	-	-	TRBV7-9	TRBJ1-1	12
CASSFLVGGYTF	TGTGCCAGCAGCTTTCTCGTCGGTGGCTACACCTTC	few	-	TRBV7-2	TRBJ1-2	12